This section outlines one TCR beta chain sequence together with its context. Its antigen is undetermined. This sample is drawn from a study of beta chain features in type 1 diabetes. Findings of the study overall: Among patients with Type 1 diabetes, TCRB CDR3s were moderately but significantly shorter in every one of the four CD4+ subsets.

This CDR3 contains 13 residues. J gave up 6 bases and V 6 bases, and 5 bases lay outside the gene matches. Germline assignment: CDR1 SEHNR and CDR2 FQNEAQ (reference sequence). Sequencing targeted expressed TCRB transcripts, as all isolated RNA had been reverse transcribed. Regulatory, naive and central memory T cell samples averaged about 3.5 million reads. The method was immunoSEQ multiplex PCR; TCRdb's version includes in-frame clones alone and lacks a portion of them. The table lists 200,000 to 300,000 clones, around 20% of them singletons, with about 0.028% in the top ten. A heparinised blood draw that averaged about 120 mL was obtained once from each donor.

This receptor was obtained from a woman aged 40 to 50 with type 1 diabetes. The material sequenced was naive CD4+ T cells from blood. J is TRBJ2-7 and V is TRBV7-9; 10 bases align to TRBD1. Written as DNA, the CDR3 is TGTGCCAGCAGAGGCCGACAGGGGGCCGAGCAGTACTTC. Translated: CASRGRQGAEQYF.